Following are 13 T cell receptor beta chains from one sample sequenced in a study of CD8+ T cells in alopecia areata. The authors extracted RNA and reverse transcribed it into cDNA as the sequencing template. Assay: immunoSEQ multiplex PCR; the TCRdb copy retains only in-frame clones and omits some. The sample lists under 250,000 clones; approximately 61% were seen once. Sequenced here: CD4+ T cells sorted from blood, sampled at week 0. The receptors were gathered from a human donor with alopecia areata.

The gene calls are TRBV30 and TRBJ2-5, with 7 bases fitting TRBD2. CDR3 size: 12 residues. Germline V gives CDR1 GTSNPN, CDR2 SVGIG (reference sequence). With 7 bases clipped from V and 4 bases from J, the junction kept 6 bases outside the gene matches. CDR3 DNA sequence: TGTGCCTTCCTTGGGGGGGGAGAGACCCAGTACTTC. Translated, it gives CAFLGGGETQYF.

This clone was observed a handful of times. The chain is built from TRBV11-2 and TRBJ2-5; either TRBD1 or TRBD2 may fit D (6 bases each). Germline V CDR1 and CDR2: SGHAT, FQNNGV. The CDR3 loop spans 12 amino acids. V shed 3 bases and J shed 12 bases, with 14 bases lying between them. For the CDR3, the DNA is TGTGCCAGCAGCTTCGGGGGCCCCCCGGAGTACTTC. Translated: CASSFGGPPEYF.

V gene TRBV19 combines with J gene TRBJ2-2, with D perhaps matching TRBD2 (7 bases). The CDR3 consists of 16 residues. Trimming pared 7 bases from V and 4 bases from J, leaving 19 bases between. CDR1 and CDR2 (germline): LNHDA, SQIVND (reference sequence). CDR3 in DNA: TGTGCCAGTACGCTTCCGGGGGGCGCGGGCACCGGGGAGCTGTTTTTT. It codes for CASTLPGGAGTGELFF.

J is TRBJ1-1 and V is TRBV19; the match to TRBD1 covers 7 bases. CDR3 length equals 14 residues. Germline trimming cut 1 base from V and 7 bases from J; bases unmatched to any gene: 6. CDR1 is LNHDA and CDR2 is SQIVND in the germline V gene (reference sequence). The CDR3 DNA reads TGTGCCAGTAGTATAGCGTTGGGACAGAGTGAAGCTTTCTTT. This gives the protein CASSIALGQSEAFF.

CDR3 DNA sequence: TGCGCCAGCAGCCCCAGCCCTAGCTTTAACTATGGCTACACCTTC. Encoded protein: CASSPSPSFNYGYTF. This sequence joins TRBV5-1 and TRBJ1-2; D remains unclear. The CDR3 extends over 15 amino acids. The V end lost 4 bases, the J end lost 1 base, and 14 bases lay between the germline ends. The V gene's germline CDR1 is SGHRS and CDR2 YFSETQ.

This chain connects TRBV5-1 to TRBJ2-6; no clear D. The V gene lost 4 bases and the J gene lost 0 bases, with 14 bases spanning the gap. Per the germline V gene, CDR1 is SGHRS and CDR2 is YFSETQ. The CDR3 extends over 17 amino acids. The CDR3 DNA reads as TGCGCCAGCAGCCACCCGACGGTGTCCTCTGGGGCCAACGTCCTGACTTTC. Its translation: CASSHPTVSSGANVLTF.

The gene calls are TRBV7-2 and TRBJ1-1; D is possibly TRBD1 (5 bases). CDR3 size: 15 residues. V was pared by 3 bases and J by 0 bases, with 11 bases between. Germline CDR1 reads SGHTA; CDR2 reads FQGNSA. The DNA for the CDR3 is TGTGCCAGCAGCTTCAGCGGGACTGTGAACACTGAAGCTTTCTTT. It encodes CASSFSGTVNTEAFF.

This chain links TRBV10-3 with TRBJ2-7, with D unresolved. Germline V gene data show CDR1 as ENHRY and CDR2 as SYGVKD. V was pared by 0 bases and J by 2 bases, with 8 bases between. This CDR3 spans 14 amino acids. The chain's CDR3 is CAISESPGPYEQYF. In nucleotides, the CDR3 is TGTGCCATCAGTGAGTCCCCGGGCCCCTACGAGCAGTACTTC.

This chain connects TRBV7-9 to TRBJ2-2; 8 bases agree with TRBD1. The CDR3 has 15 amino acids. With V trimmed by 4 bases and J by 1 base, 2 bases remained unmatched. Germline CDR1 SEHNR, CDR2 FQNEAQ (reference sequence). CDR3 in DNA: TGTGCCAGCAGCTCCGGACAGGGGAACACCGGGGAGCTGTTTTTT. This translates into CASSSGQGNTGELFF. Full variable domain (rest looked up from reference TRBV7-9 and TRBJ2-2): DTGVSQNPRHKITKRGQNVTFRCDPISEHNRLYWYRQTLGQGPEFLTYFQNEAQLEKSRLLSDRFSAERPKGSFSTLEIQRTEQGDSAMYLCASSSGQGNTGELFFGEGSRLTVL.

This clone was counted between two and nine times. The chain has TRBV29-1 and TRBJ2-2; D is perhaps TRBD1 or TRBD2 (5 bases each). V lost 6 bases and J lost 4, with 12 bases in between. Germline CDR1 is SQVTM and CDR2 is ANQGSEA. The CDR3 has 13 amino acids. CDR3: CSVGVFGTGELFF. In DNA, the CDR3 is TGCAGCGTGGGGGTTTTTGGCACCGGGGAGCTGTTTTTT.

In its sample, this clone was seen a few times. The chain employs TRBV5-1 and TRBJ2-7; D tentatively fits TRBD1 or TRBD2 (5 bases each). The V end was cut by 0 bases, the J end by 1 base, with 11 bases between. This CDR3 comprises 15 residues. From germline, CDR1 is SGHRS and CDR2 YFSETQ. CDR3 sequence reads: CASSLDRRGSYEQYF. CDR3 nucleotides: TGCGCCAGCAGCTTGGACAGGCGCGGGTCCTACGAGCAGTACTTC.

V is TRBV29-1 and J is TRBJ1-1; D may be TRBD1 (5 bases). The ends were cut back, 7 bases at V and 0 bases at J, with 12 bases in the middle. The CDR3 consists of 13 residues. Germline V CDR1 and CDR2: SQVTM, ANQGSEA. The CDR3 region has the DNA TGCAGCGCCCGGGGGGTCATGAACACTGAAGCTTTCTTT. It yields the protein CSARGVMNTEAFF.

The J gene is TRBJ1-5, the V gene TRBV7-9; 9 positions agree with TRBD1. V lost 4 bases and J lost 5; bases outside the gene matches: 6. CDR1 is SEHNR and CDR2 is FQNEAQ in the germline V gene (reference sequence). The CDR3 has 15 amino acids. CDR3 coding DNA: TGTGCCAGCAGCTCCGGACAGGGGAGGTATCAGCCCCAGCATTTT. Translation: CASSSGQGRYQPQHF.